This TCR delta chain was found in a study of DNA immune sequencing with unique molecular identifiers. This clone was seen a handful of times. Since a far larger clone is one base different, this is likely a read error. Different DNA sequences within this sample yield the same CDR3. Per the germline V gene, CDR1 is GEAIGNYY and CDR2 is EKD. This CDR3 spans 20 amino acids. Primers for all 8 TRDV and 4 TRDJ genes amplified genomic DNA in 32-plex. Adapter PCR followed two to three barcoding PCR cycles that attached a 12-nucleotide UMI. TCRdb re-processed the multiplex PCR reads via CATT. The sample comprises a few thousand delta-chain clones, approximately 10% of which are singletons, and around half rests with the top ten.

Specimen: gamma-delta T cells enriched from blood buffy coat, or unenriched PBMCs (not recorded which). This chain joins TRDV2 and TRDJ1; 13 bases align to TRDD3. The receptor's source is a human donor in good health. The CDR3 DNA reads TGTGCATGTGACACCGTCGCTACTGGGGGATACGGAGGGTACACCGATAAACTCATCTTT. It codes for CACDTVATGGYGGYTDKLIF.